These T cell receptor beta chains were read from a single sample in a study of spatial heterogeneity in lung cancer. Each CDR3 protein is one row after TCRdb ran MiXCR on the 5' RACE reads. Here the sample spans 40,000 to 45,000 distinct CDR3 sequences, about 6.5% being singletons. The sequencing used PBMCs, collected at surgery. The receptors were gathered from a female donor with early-stage non-small cell lung cancer. CDR3s include the opening cysteine and the closing phenylalanine or tryptophan. D genes are given only for firm matches. Clone size, where shown, is once, few, many, or a class for clones that have expanded.

TRBJ2-2	NA	few	TRBV5-1	TGCGCCAGCAGACCCCGACAGGTGAACACCGGGGAGCTGTTTTTT	CASRPRQVNTGELFF
TRBJ1-1	TRBD1	many	TRBV6-2/TRBV6-3	TGTGCCAGCAATATACAGGGGAGCACTGAAGCTTTCTTT	CASNIQGSTEAFF
TRBJ2-2	TRBD2	few	TRBV20-1	TGTAGTGCTAGAGTTGCTAGCGGGGGAGGCGGGGAGCTGTTTTTT	CSARVASGGGGELFF
TRBJ1-5	TRBD1	many	TRBV2	TGTGCCAGCAGTGAAGAGAGGGACAGCATTTATAGCAATCAGCCCCAGCATTTT	CASSEERDSIYSNQPQHF
TRBJ2-5	TRBD2	many	TRBV20-1	TGCAGTGCTAGGGGCGGACTAGCGGGAGTGCAAGAGACCCAGTACTTC	CSARGGLAGVQETQYF
TRBJ1-2	NA	many	TRBV5-1	TGCGCCAGCAGCTTGGCCGGGCAGCAGTATGGCTACACCTTC	CASSLAGQQYGYTF
TRBJ2-1	NA	many	TRBV12-3/TRBV12-4	TGTGCCAGCAGTTTAGAGGGAAGTGGGCCCTACAATGAGCAGTTCTTC	CASSLEGSGPYNEQFF
TRBJ2-5	TRBD2	NA	TRBV10-2	TGCGCCAGCAGTGATGGCGGGGGGGCGAGGGAGACCCAGTACTTC	CASSDGGGARETQYF
TRBJ1-2	NA	many	TRBV28	TGTGCCAGCAGTTCGGAAATTTTCTATGGCTACACCTTC	CASSSEIFYGYTF
TRBJ2-1	TRBD2	many	TRBV6-5	TGTGCCAGCAGTTACTCCAAGGCGGGGGGGCACTACAATGAGCAGTTCTTC	CASSYSKAGGHYNEQFF
TRBJ1-2	NA	few	TRBV2	TGTGCCAGCAGCCTGGGATCAGCTAACTATGGCTACACCTTC	CASSLGSANYGYTF
TRBJ2-3	TRBD1	many	TRBV9	TGTGCCAGCAGCCTCGACAGGGGAGGAGGGTCCACAGATACGCAGTATTTT	CASSLDRGGGSTDTQYF
TRBJ2-1	TRBD2	many	TRBV7-2	TGTGCCAGCAGCCGCCTGGGGGGAGGGGTTGATGAGCAGTTCTTC	CASSRLGGGVDEQFF
TRBJ1-5	TRBD1	NA	TRBV29-1	TGCAGCGTTGAAGTAGGGGGCAGGGGAGAGCCCCAGCATTTT	CSVEVGGRGEPQHF
TRBJ2-7	TRBD1	many	TRBV20-1	TGCAGTGCCCGACAGGGGACCTACGAGCAGTACTTC	CSARQGTYEQYF
TRBJ2-6	NA	few	TRBV5-1	TGCGCCAGCAGCCCCGGGAGCTCTGGGGCCAACGTCCTGACTTTC	CASSPGSSGANVLTF
TRBJ2-5	NA	few	TRBV5-1	TGCGCCAGCAGCTGGGGGCCTCAAGAGACCCAGTACTTC	CASSWGPQETQYF
TRBJ2-2	NA	many	TRBV11-2	TGTGCCAGCAGGCCGCGGTCGAACACCGGGGAGCTGTTTTTT	CASRPRSNTGELFF
TRBJ2-4	NA	many	TRBV7-3	TGTGCCACCCGACGGGGGTCGTCCAAAAACATTCAGTACTTC	CATRRGSSKNIQYF
TRBJ2-3	TRBD2	NA	TRBV7-2	TGTGCCAGCAGCCCGAGGACTAGCGGGGGGGGTGATACGCAGTATTTT	CASSPRTSGGGDTQYF
TRBJ2-3	NA	NA	TRBV12-3/TRBV12-4	TGTGCCAGCAGTAGATCCTACAACACAGATACGCAGTATTTT	CASSRSYNTDTQYF
TRBJ2-7	NA	many	TRBV2	TGTGCCAGCAGTGAGTCAATCGGGGATCGGTACGAGCAGTACTTC	CASSESIGDRYEQYF
TRBJ1-1	TRBD1	NA	TRBV30	TGTGCCTGGACAGGTGACAGGGGGCCGGGGACTGAAGCTTTCTTT	CAWTGDRGPGTEAFF
TRBJ1-2	NA	many	TRBV12-3/TRBV12-4	TGTGCCAGCAGCCCGCGCGGCCAGGGAGTAGCTAACTATGGCTACACCTTC	CASSPRGQGVANYGYTF
TRBJ1-2	NA	many	TRBV9	TGTGCCAGCAGCGTGTCGGGCAGATACTATGGCTACACCTTC	CASSVSGRYYGYTF
TRBJ1-2	NA	many	TRBV5-1	TGCGCCAGCAGCTTTGATGCAGCTACTTCCTACAACTATGGCTACACCTTC	CASSFDAATSYNYGYTF
TRBJ1-6	NA	many	TRBV5-6	TGTGCCAGCAGCTTCGTTAGTGGGGCAAGGGCACCCCTCCACTTT	CASSFVSGARAPLHF
TRBJ1-1	TRBD1	many	TRBV7-6	TGTGCCAGCAGCTTAGGAACAGGGGCCCTACCCCTTGAAGCTTTCTTT	CASSLGTGALPLEAFF
TRBJ2-3	TRBD2	few	TRBV5-1	TGCGCCAGCTTCCCCTTAGCGGGGGGGCCGACAGATACGCAGTATTTT	CASFPLAGGPTDTQYF
TRBJ2-3	NA	NA	TRBV5-1	TGCGCCAGCAGCTTGCTCTCCCGCACAGATACGCAGTATTTT	CASSLLSRTDTQYF
TRBJ1-2	NA	many	TRBV29-1	TGCAGCGTTGAGAGTGCTAATTATGGCTACACCTTC	CSVESANYGYTF
TRBJ1-4	NA	NA	TRBV2	TGTGCCAGCAGTGAGGGCCGTAGCAATGAAAAACTGTTTTTT	CASSEGRSNEKLFF
TRBJ2-5	NA	few	TRBV7-2	TGTGCCAGCAGCTTATTGCGGCGGGGTGAGACCCAGTACTTC	CASSLLRRGETQYF
TRBJ1-1	NA	NA	TRBV9	TGTGCCAGCAGCGTAGCCGGGACCCATTCCTTACCCACTGAAGCTTTCTTT	CASSVAGTHSLPTEAFF
TRBJ1-3	NA	NA	TRBV5-1	TGCGCCAGCAGCTTGGTCAGCCTGGGACAAGCTGGAAACACCATATATTTT	CASSLVSLGQAGNTIYF
TRBJ2-1	TRBD2	few	TRBV11-2	TGTGCCAGCAGCTTAGTATCCGGGGGGGTAAATGAGCAGTTCTTC	CASSLVSGGVNEQFF
TRBJ1-6	TRBD1	NA	TRBV4-1	TGCGCCAGCAGCCAAGACGGGACAGGCCATTACTCACCCCTCCACTTT	CASSQDGTGHYSPLHF
TRBJ1-6	NA	NA	TRBV12-3/TRBV12-4	TGTGCCAGCAGTTTAGTTGGGGGAAATTCACCCCTCCACTTT	CASSLVGGNSPLHF
TRBJ2-3	NA	NA	TRBV12-3/TRBV12-4	TGTGCCAGCAGTTTAGGGTGGGGCGCTAGCACAGATACGCAGTATTTT	CASSLGWGASTDTQYF
TRBJ2-5	NA	NA	TRBV5-4	TGTGCCAGCAGCTCCTCATCAAGTACCCAGTACTTC	CASSSSSSTQYF
TRBJ2-2	NA	NA	TRBV7-6	TGTGCCAGCAGCTTATGGATGATTAGTTCCGAGGGGGCCGGGGAGCTGTTTTTT	CASSLWMISSEGAGELFF
TRBJ2-7	TRBD2	few	TRBV7-2	TGTGCCAGCAGCGGGACACTAGCGGGGGGATCCTACGAGCAGTACTTC	CASSGTLAGGSYEQYF
TRBJ2-5	NA	few	TRBV5-4	TGTGCCAGCAGCCCCCGTGGGGGCGGGGGTCGCGAGACCCAGTACTTC	CASSPRGGGGRETQYF
TRBJ1-2	NA	many	TRBV6-5	TGTGCCAGCAGTTCTGCACAATTGGTCTATGGCTACACCTTC	CASSSAQLVYGYTF
TRBJ2-2	NA	few	TRBV7-8	TGTGCCAGCAAGGGATATTTTAACACCGGGGAGCTGTTTTTT	CASKGYFNTGELFF
TRBJ1-6	NA	many	TRBV7-2	TGTGCCAGCAGCCATACTGGGACGGTAAATTCACCCCTCCACTTT	CASSHTGTVNSPLHF
TRBJ2-7	NA	many	TRBV20-1	TGCAGTGCTAGAGGAACAGGGCTGTCCTACGAGCAGTACTTC	CSARGTGLSYEQYF
TRBJ1-3	NA	many	TRBV9	TGTGCCAGCAGCCTTACCACCGGGATTTATGGAAACACCATATATTTT	CASSLTTGIYGNTIYF
TRBJ2-7	NA	many	TRBV20-1	TGCAGTGCCCCCCCCGACGTGGGGGCGTCCTACGAGCAGTACTTC	CSAPPDVGASYEQYF
TRBJ2-5	NA	few	TRBV13	TGTGCCAGCAGCCGAAACCTACTAGAGACCCAGTACTTC	CASSRNLLETQYF
TRBJ2-2	TRBD1	few	TRBV4-2	TGTGCCAGCAGCCAAGAGGTTAAGGCAGGGGGCACCGGGGAGCTGTTTTTT	CASSQEVKAGGTGELFF
TRBJ2-3	NA	NA	TRBV10-2	TGCGCCAGCAGTGTACCGGGCGATACGCAGTATTTT	CASSVPGDTQYF